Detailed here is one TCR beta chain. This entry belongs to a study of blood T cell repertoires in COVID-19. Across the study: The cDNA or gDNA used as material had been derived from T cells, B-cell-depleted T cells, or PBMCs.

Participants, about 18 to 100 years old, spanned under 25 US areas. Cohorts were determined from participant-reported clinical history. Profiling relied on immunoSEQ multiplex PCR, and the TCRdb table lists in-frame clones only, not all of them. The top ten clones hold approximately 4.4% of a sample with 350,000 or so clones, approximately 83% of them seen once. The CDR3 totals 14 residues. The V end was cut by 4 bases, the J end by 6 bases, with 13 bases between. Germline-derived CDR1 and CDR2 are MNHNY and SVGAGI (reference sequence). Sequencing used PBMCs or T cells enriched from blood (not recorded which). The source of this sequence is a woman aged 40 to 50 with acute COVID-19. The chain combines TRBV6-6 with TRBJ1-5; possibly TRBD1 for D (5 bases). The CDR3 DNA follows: TGTGCCAGCAGTTCAGGGAAAATGGGTCAGCCCCAGCATTTT. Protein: CASSSGKMGQPQHF.